Presented here are 5 T cell receptor beta chains from one specimen sequenced in a study of T cell responses to AZD1222 COVID-19 vaccine. TCRdb keeps only in-frame clones here, not all; method: immunoSEQ multiplex PCR. Of some 130,000 clones in the sample, roughly 82% are singletons; the top ten hold approximately 4%. Specimen: peripheral blood, collected on day 0 of AZD1222 vaccination. The source of these receptors is an adult in good health.

This clone was seen a handful of times. V usage is TRBV15 and J usage is TRBJ1-6, with D possibly matching TRBD1 (6 bases). V lost 0 bases to trimming and J lost 9 bases, with 9 bases between them. The CDR3 has 14 residues. The germline V gene encodes CDR1 LNHNV and CDR2 YYDKDF (reference sequence). The CDR3 is CATSRDRGRSPLHF. The CDR3 DNA is TGTGCCACCAGCAGAGACAGGGGCCGTTCACCCCTCCACTTT.

The rearrangement uses TRBV6-4 and TRBJ1-4, with 9 nucleotides matching TRBD1. This CDR3 region has 15 residues. After removal of 4 bases from V and 5 bases from J, the junction contained 5 bases not matched to a gene. CDR1 and CDR2 (germline): MRHNA, SNTAGT. CDR3 sequence: CASSVDRGENEKLFF. In DNA form, the CDR3 reads TGTGCCAGCAGTGTTGACAGGGGGGAGAATGAAAAACTGTTTTTT.

This clone has more than one count but fewer than ten. V gene TRBV3-1 (or the pseudogene TRBV3-2) combines with J gene TRBJ1-2; 7 bases align to TRBD1. V lost 6 bases to trimming and J lost 7 bases; unmatched junction nucleotides: 17. The CDR3 is 16 amino acids. Germline CDR1 reads LGHDT; CDR2 reads YNNKEL (reference sequence). The CDR3 nucleotides read TGTGCCAGCAGGGGGTCTCCAGGGGGAGGGCTAGGTGGCTACACCTTC. Protein sequence: CASRGSPGGGLGGYTF.

J is TRBJ1-5 and V is TRBV19; TRBD1 matches at 8 bases. V trimming: 4 bases; J trimming: 7 bases; junction bases outside the gene matches: 6. CDR1 is LNHDA, CDR2 SQIVND, per germline (reference sequence). The CDR3 is 14 residues long. DNA of the CDR3: TGTGCCAGTAGTACCGGACAGGGTCGGCAGCCCCAGCATTTT. This gives the protein CASSTGQGRQPQHF.

The CDR3 bases are TGTGCCTCAGCCCCGACTAGCGGGGGGGCTCAAGATACGCAGTATTTT. As protein: CASAPTSGGAQDTQYF. This chain joins TRBV6-4 and TRBJ2-3; 14 bases are a match to TRBD2. Germline trimming cut 11 bases from V and 5 bases from J; bases unmatched to any gene: 12. The CDR3 sequence is 16 residues long. Germline CDR1 is MRHNA and CDR2 is SNTAGT.